In this sample, the clone carrying this T cell receptor beta chain turned up many times. What it recognizes is unknown. The repertoire was sequenced with immunoSEQ multiplex PCR; TCRdb's copy has only in-frame clones and lacks some. The sample shows roughly 15,000 clones, none of them appearing just once. This sample is drawn from a study of T cells after posttransplantation cyclophosphamide. Whole-study findings and limits: Donor CD8+ memory clones often dominated recipient blood repertoires at later times. Skin or GI-infiltrating T cells shared few TRB sequences with blood. TRB clonality was highly associated with recipient CMV seropositivity and reactivation.

CDR1 MNHEY and CDR2 SMNVEV come from the germline V gene (reference sequence). The germline V and J ends were trimmed by 2 bases and 6 bases, with 15 bases remaining between them. The CDR3 consists of 15 residues. A marrow graft followed busulfan-fludarabine conditioning, with cyclophosphamide on days +3 and +4. The rearrangement joins TRBV27 to TRBJ2-3, with D unresolved. Specimen: PBMCs, collected more than 950 days after allogeneic stem cell transplant with posttransplant cyclophosphamide. This TCR derives from a female patient in her 40s who received an allogeneic stem cell transplant from a related donor, was CMV-positive, and had no GVHD. The graft donor may account for some of the T cells. The CDR3 DNA follows: TGTGCCAGCAGTTTAGAAGCTCCCGAGGTGGATACGCAGTATTTT. Translation: CASSLEAPEVDTQYF.